The present TCR beta chain was sequenced within a study of blood T cell repertoires in COVID-19. Study-wide context: Samples of COVID-19 (acute and convalescent) were obtained from the United States, Italy and Spain. The analysed material was cDNA or gDNA that came from T cells, B-cell-depleted T cells, or PBMCs.

Regarding this clone: The junction does not match germline at one end; this may be a read error.

The CDR3 sequence is 18 residues long. Germline loops: CDR1 LNHDA, CDR2 SQIVND (reference sequence). Sequencing used immunoSEQ multiplex PCR; TCRdb keeps in-frame clones, though not all of them. Of 200,000 to 300,000 clones listed, about 87% are singletons. The V and J genes are TRBV19 and TRBJ1-5; TRBD1 aligns across 9 bases. The receptor was derived from an older woman with COVID-19, enrolled during active disease. Material for sequencing was peripheral blood. Here the CDR3 reads CASSVDRGAQRSNQPQHF. For the CDR3, the DNA is TGTGCCAGTAGTGTAGACAGGGGGGCGCAGAGAAGCAATCAGCCCCAGCATTTT.